These 13 T cell receptor beta chains came from one sample sequenced in a study of cytomegalovirus exposure and HLA in healthy donors. PCR used 60 Vbeta primers and 13 Jbeta primers. Data came from immunoSEQ multiplex PCR; TCRdb stores just in-frame clones and leaves some out. The specimen's table records about 110,000 clones. Sequenced material: PBMCs. The receptors were sampled from a young man in good health and CMV-seronegative.

The chain is built from TRBV2 and TRBJ1-3; possibly TRBD1 for D (5 bases). V was trimmed by 3 bases and J by 4 bases, leaving 13 bases between them. The germline CDR1 and CDR2 sequences are SNHLY and FYNNEI. This CDR3 comprises 15 residues. The CDR3 sequence: CASSEQGLGGNTIYF. The CDR3 DNA follows: TGTGCCAGCAGTGAGCAGGGTTTGGGAGGAAACACCATATATTTT.

V gene TRBV6-5 combines with J gene TRBJ2-7; 7 bases are shared with TRBD1. The CDR3 contains 12 residues. V gave up 5 bases and J gave up 3 bases; unmatched junction bases: 1. Germline V gene data show CDR1 as MNHEY and CDR2 as SVGAGI. The CDR3 DNA is TGTGCCAGCAGTCGGGACAGCTACGAGCAGTACTTC. Its translation is CASSRDSYEQYF.

The chain has TRBV9 and TRBJ2-7, with D maybe TRBD1 (5 bases). There are 14 residues in the CDR3. Germline CDR1 SGDLS, CDR2 YYNGEE. Trimming left V 1 base short and J 0 bases short, with 8 bases between. This CDR3 is CASSVRGTSYEQYF. The CDR3, as DNA: TGTGCCAGCAGCGTAAGGGGCACCTCCTACGAGCAGTACTTC.

The rearrangement links TRBV14 to TRBJ1-6; D is uncertain. The CDR3 is 13 amino acids. Germline V lookup: CDR1 SGHDN, CDR2 FVKESK. Trimming took 1 base from V and 14 from J, leaving 12 bases between them. CDR3 loop: CASSQGQIPSLHF. CDR3 sequence (DNA): TGTGCCAGCAGCCAAGGGCAGATTCCGTCCCTCCACTTT.

The gene calls are TRBV19 and TRBJ1-2; 7 bases fit TRBD1. In germline, CDR1 is LNHDA, CDR2 SQIVND (reference sequence). V was pared by 5 bases and J by 4 bases, with 10 bases of the junction left unmatched. The CDR3 runs to 15 residues. Written as DNA, the CDR3 is TGTGCCAGTAGTCCCGCAGGAGGGGGCGGCTATGGCTACACCTTC. Translating it yields CASSPAGGGGYGYTF. Full variable domain (missing parts from reference TRBV19 and TRBJ1-2): DGGITQSPKYLFRKEGQNVTLSCEQNLNHDAMYWYRQDPGQGLRLIYYSQIVNDFQKGDIAEGYSVSREKKESFPLTVTSAQKNPTAFYLCASSPAGGGGYGYTFGSGTRLTVV.

The chain recombines TRBV7-9 with TRBJ1-4, with 7 bases lining up with TRBD1. This CDR3 is 14 amino acids long. V trimming: 5 bases; J trimming: 5 bases; junction bases outside the gene matches: 5. The germline gives CDR1 SEHNR, CDR2 FQNEAQ (reference sequence). Written as DNA, the CDR3 is TGTGCCAGCAGCCCGGGACAGCTAAATGAAAAACTGTTTTTT. This encodes CASSPGQLNEKLFF.

The chain is built from TRBV19 and TRBJ1-1; D gene uncertain. Trimming pared 0 bases from V and 6 bases from J, leaving 14 bases between. Per germline, CDR1 LNHDA and CDR2 SQIVND (reference sequence). This CDR3 region has 15 residues. CDR3 residues: CASSIDRGRAAEAFF. Here the CDR3 DNA reads TGTGCCAGTAGTATAGATCGCGGGAGGGCGGCTGAAGCTTTCTTT.

This chain links TRBV7-9 with TRBJ1-5; 8 positions match TRBD1. The germline V gene encodes CDR1 SEHNR and CDR2 FQNEAQ (reference sequence). The CDR3 runs 17 residues. V lost 1 base and J lost 0; bases outside the gene matches: 5. The CDR3 loop is CASSLVQGAYSNQPQHF. The CDR3 region has the DNA TGTGCCAGCAGCTTAGTCCAGGGGGCCTATAGCAATCAGCCCCAGCATTTT.

This chain joins TRBV7-8 and TRBJ2-5; no firm D call. The assigned J gene may be wrong: the sequence end matches TRBJ2-7 better. Germline assignment: CDR1 SGHVS and CDR2 FQNEAQ. This CDR3 region has 12 residues. The DNA of the CDR3 is TGTGCCAGCAGCTTAGTTGTTTACGAGCAGTACTTC. This translates into CASSLVVYEQYF.

CDR3 DNA: TGTGCCAGCAGCTTAGCTCCCGGCCAAGAGACCCAGTACTTC. This sequence encodes CASSLAPGQETQYF. The gene calls are TRBV7-2 and TRBJ2-5; D unclear. Germline CDR1 is SGHTA and CDR2 is FQGNSA. The V end lost 0 bases, the J end lost 1 base, and 6 bases lay between the germline ends. The CDR3 totals 14 residues.

The chain recombines TRBV12-5 with TRBJ2-1; D is perhaps TRBD2 (5 bases). This CDR3 has 15 amino acids. V was shortened by 0 bases and J by 1 base, with 7 bases between the two germline ends. The germline CDR1 and CDR2 sequences are LGHNT and FRNRAP. CDR3 protein: CASGLVRGSYNEQFF. The CDR3 coding sequence is TGTGCTAGTGGTTTGGTACGAGGGTCCTACAATGAGCAGTTCTTC.

This chain uses TRBV7-9 with TRBJ2-1; a weak D match, TRBD1 (5 bases). The CDR3 loop spans 15 amino acids. V was shortened by 5 bases and J by 0 bases, with 11 bases between the two germline ends. Germline V gene data show CDR1 as SEHNR and CDR2 as FQNEAQ (reference sequence). The CDR3 sequence is CASSLQTASYNEQFF. The CDR3 DNA reads TGTGCCAGCAGCCTACAGACAGCCTCCTACAATGAGCAGTTCTTC.

V is TRBV5-1 and J is TRBJ1-3; TRBD1 aligns across 8 bases. Germline CDR1 and CDR2: SGHRS and YFSETQ. The V segment lost 5 bases and the J segment 0 bases; nucleotides outside the gene matches: 4. The CDR3 has 15 residues. The CDR3 is CASRGTGLSGNTIYF. CDR3 bases: TGCGCCAGCAGAGGGACAGGACTCTCTGGAAACACCATATATTTT.